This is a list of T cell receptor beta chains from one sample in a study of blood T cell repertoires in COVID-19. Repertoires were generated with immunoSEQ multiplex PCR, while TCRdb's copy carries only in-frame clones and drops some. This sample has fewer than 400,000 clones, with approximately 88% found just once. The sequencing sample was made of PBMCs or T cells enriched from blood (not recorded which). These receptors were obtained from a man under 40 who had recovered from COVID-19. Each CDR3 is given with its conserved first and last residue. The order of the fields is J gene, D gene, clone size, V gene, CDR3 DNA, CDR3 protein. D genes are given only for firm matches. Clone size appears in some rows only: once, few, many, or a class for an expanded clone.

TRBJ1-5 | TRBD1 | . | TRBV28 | TGTGCCAGCAGTCCAAGTCGCCGGGACAGGGGCAATTATAGCAATCAGCCCCAGCATTTT | CASSPSRRDRGNYSNQPQHF
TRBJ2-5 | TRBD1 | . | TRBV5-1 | TGCGCCAGCAGCCCCGGACAGGCCAAAGAGACCCAGTACTTC | CASSPGQAKETQYF
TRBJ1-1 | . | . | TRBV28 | TGTGCCAGCAGTCCTCAGGGATTCATGAACACTGAAGCTTTCTTT | CASSPQGFMNTEAFF
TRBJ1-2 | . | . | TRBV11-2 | TGTGCCAGCAGCTTACTCGCCGGAGGGGCTAACTATGGCTACACCTTC | CASSLLAGGANYGYTF
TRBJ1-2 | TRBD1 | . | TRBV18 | TGTGCCAGCTCACCACGACAGGGGGAGGTCTATGGCTACACCTTC | CASSPRQGEVYGYTF
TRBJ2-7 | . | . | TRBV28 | TGTGCCAGCAGTTTAGACTTCACTCACTCCTACGAGCAGTACTTC | CASSLDFTHSYEQYF
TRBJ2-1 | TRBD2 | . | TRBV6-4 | TGTGCCAGCAGTGCTAGCGGGGGGAACTACAATGAGCAGTTCTTC | CASSASGGNYNEQFF
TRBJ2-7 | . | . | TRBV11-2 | TGTGCCAGCAGCTTAGTGGTGTCCAGCTCCTACGAGCAGTACTTC | CASSLVVSSSYEQYF
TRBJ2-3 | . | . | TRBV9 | TGTGCCAGCAGCGTAGATCGTCCTAGCTCCACAGATACGCAGTATTTT | CASSVDRPSSTDTQYF
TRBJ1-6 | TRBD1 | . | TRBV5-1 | TGCGCCAGCAGCTTGGACCGTAGTTGGGACAGGTTTCCCCTCCACTTT | CASSLDRSWDRFPLHF
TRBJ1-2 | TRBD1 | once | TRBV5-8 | TGTGCCAGCAGCTTGATTCCAGGGGGCCGCTATGGCTACACCTTC | CASSLIPGGRYGYTF
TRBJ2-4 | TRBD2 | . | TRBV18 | TGTGCCAGCTCACCTGGACTAGTTACTTTAGACATTCAGTACTTC | CASSPGLVTLDIQYF
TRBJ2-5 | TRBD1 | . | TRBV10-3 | TGTGCCATCAGTGAGTCCAGGGGGCAAGAGACCCAGTACTTC | CAISESRGQETQYF
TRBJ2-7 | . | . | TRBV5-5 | TGTGCCAGCACCTCTCTGTCCGGGACAACAATCTCCTACGAGCAGTACTTC | CASTSLSGTTISYEQYF
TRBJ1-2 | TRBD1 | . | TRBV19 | TGTGCCAGTAGTATTTCGGGACAGGGCGTTAACGGCTACACCTTC | CASSISGQGVNGYTF
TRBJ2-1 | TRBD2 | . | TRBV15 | TGTGCCACCAGCAGAACTAGCGGGGGGCTCAATGAGCAGTTCTTC | CATSRTSGGLNEQFF
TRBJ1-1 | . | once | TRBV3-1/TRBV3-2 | TGTGCCAGCAGCCGACCGGGACAAATGAACACTGAAGCTTTCTTT | CASSRPGQMNTEAFF
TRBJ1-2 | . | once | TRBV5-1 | TGCGCCAGCAGCTCCTTGGAGACAGCGTACTATGGCTACACCTTC | CASSSLETAYYGYTF
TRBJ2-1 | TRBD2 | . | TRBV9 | TGTGCCAGCAGCCCCAGAGGGCTAGCGGGGGGAGGAAATGAGCAGTTCTTC | CASSPRGLAGGGNEQFF
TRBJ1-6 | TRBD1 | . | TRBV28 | TGTGCCAGCAGTTCGGGACAGTTCAATAATTCACCCCTCCACTTT | CASSSGQFNNSPLHF
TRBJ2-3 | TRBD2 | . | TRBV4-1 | TGCGCCAGCAGCAAAGGGACTAGCGGGGGGCAAGCAGATACGCAGTATTTT | CASSKGTSGGQADTQYF
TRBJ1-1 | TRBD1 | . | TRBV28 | TGTGCCAGCAGTTCCCTAGGACAGGGGCGGGGAACTGAAGCTTTCTTT | CASSSLGQGRGTEAFF
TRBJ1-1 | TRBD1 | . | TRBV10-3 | TGTGCCATCAGTGTGGACAGGGCTGAAGCTTTCTTT | CAISVDRAEAFF
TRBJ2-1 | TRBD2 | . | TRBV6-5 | TGTGCCAGCAGTTACTCCGGCGGGGGATACAATGAGCAGTTCTTC | CASSYSGGGYNEQFF
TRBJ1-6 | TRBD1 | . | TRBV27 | TGTGCCAGCAGCTACAGGGGGAATTCACCCCTCCACTTT | CASSYRGNSPLHF
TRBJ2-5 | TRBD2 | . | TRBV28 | TGTGCCAGCAGGCGGGGGGGCCGAGAGACCCAGTACTTC | CASRRGGRETQYF
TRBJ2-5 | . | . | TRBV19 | TGTGCCAGTAGACAGGGCGTCGAAGAGACCCAGTACTTC | CASRQGVEETQYF
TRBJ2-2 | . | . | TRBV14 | TGTGCCAGCAGCCAAGGGGTAGGGAGAGTGAACACCGGGGAGCTGTTTTTT | CASSQGVGRVNTGELFF
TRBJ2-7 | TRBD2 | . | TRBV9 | TGTGCCAGCAGCGCCGGGACTAGCGGCTACGAGCAGTACTTC | CASSAGTSGYEQYF
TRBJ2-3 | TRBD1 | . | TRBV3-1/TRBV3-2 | TGTGCCAGCAGCCCCGGGACAGGGGGTATAGATACGCAGTATTTT | CASSPGTGGIDTQYF
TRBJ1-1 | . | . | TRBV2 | TGTGCCAGCAGTAATACAGGAGTTAACACTGAAGCTTTCTTT | CASSNTGVNTEAFF
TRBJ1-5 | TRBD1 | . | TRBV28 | TGTGCCAGCAGTTTTGAGGGGGCGAGGTATAGCAATCAGCCCCAGCATTTT | CASSFEGARYSNQPQHF
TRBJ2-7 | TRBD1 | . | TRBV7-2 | TGTGCCAGCAGCAAGGACAGGGGGCGCGAGCAGTACTTC | CASSKDRGREQYF
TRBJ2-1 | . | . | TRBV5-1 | TGCGCCAGCAGCTTGGCAGGGGACAATACCTACAATGAGCAGTTCTTC | CASSLAGDNTYNEQFF
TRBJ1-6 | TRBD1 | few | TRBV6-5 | TGTGCCAGCAGTTACGTCCCGGGACAGGGTAATTCACCCCTCCACTTT | CASSYVPGQGNSPLHF
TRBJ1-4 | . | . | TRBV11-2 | TGTGCCAGCAGCTCGGTAGGGGCAAAACTGTTTTTT | CASSSVGAKLFF
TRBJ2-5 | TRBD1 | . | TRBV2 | TGTGCCAGCAGTTCGGACAGGCTTCAAGAGACCCAGTACTTC | CASSSDRLQETQYF
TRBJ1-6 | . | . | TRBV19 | TGTGCCAGTAGTGCAGGTATAAATTCACCCCTCCACTTT | CASSAGINSPLHF
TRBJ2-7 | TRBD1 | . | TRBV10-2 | TGCGCCAGCAGTGTGTCCGGGACAGGGGCCTACGAGCAGTACTTC | CASSVSGTGAYEQYF
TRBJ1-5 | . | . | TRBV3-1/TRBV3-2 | TGTGCCAGCAGCCAAGATAACAGGCGCAATCAGCCCCAGCATTTT | CASSQDNRRNQPQHF
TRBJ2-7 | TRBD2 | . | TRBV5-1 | TGCGCCAGCAGCTTGGCCGGGGGGGATACCTACGAGCAGTACTTC | CASSLAGGDTYEQYF
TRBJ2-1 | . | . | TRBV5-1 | TGCGCCAGCAGCTTGGCGGCAAGGGACTTCTCCTACAATGAGCAGTTCTTC | CASSLAARDFSYNEQFF
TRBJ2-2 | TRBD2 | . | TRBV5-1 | TGCGCCAGCAGCTTGTTCGAGACTAGCTGGTACGGCGGGGAGCTGTTTTTT | CASSLFETSWYGGELFF
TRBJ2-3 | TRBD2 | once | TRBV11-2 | TGTGCCAGCAGCCCCTCTGGGCTAGCGGGCCCAGATACGCAGTATTTT | CASSPSGLAGPDTQYF
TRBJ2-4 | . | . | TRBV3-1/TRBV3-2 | TGTGCCAGCAGCCAAGATCGGGGAGGTTTTGACATTCAGTACTTC | CASSQDRGGFDIQYF
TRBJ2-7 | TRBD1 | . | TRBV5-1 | TGCGCCAGCAGCTTGGCCGCACAGGGGGGCTCCTACGAGCAGTACTTC | CASSLAAQGGSYEQYF
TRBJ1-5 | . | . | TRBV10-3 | TGTGCCATCAGTGCCGGGGTCGATCAGCCCCAGCATTTT | CAISAGVDQPQHF
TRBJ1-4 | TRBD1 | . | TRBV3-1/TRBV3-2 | TGTGCCAGCAGCCAAGCCTCCGGGACAGGGGATGAAAAACTGTTTTTT | CASSQASGTGDEKLFF
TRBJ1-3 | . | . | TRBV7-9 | TGTGCCAGCGATACAGATGGGTTCAACACCATATATTTT | CASDTDGFNTIYF
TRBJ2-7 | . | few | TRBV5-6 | TGTGCCAGCAGCTGGCAGGGGCACGAGCAGTACTTC | CASSWQGHEQYF
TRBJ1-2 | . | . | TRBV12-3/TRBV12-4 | TGTGCCAGCAGTCCGAAGGGGAACTATGGCTACACCTTC | CASSPKGNYGYTF
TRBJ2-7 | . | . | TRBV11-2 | TGTGCCAGCAGCTCCGACAGGCTCGGCGAGCAGTACTTC | CASSSDRLGEQYF
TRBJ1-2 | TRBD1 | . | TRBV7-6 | TGTGCCAGCAGCCTTTACCTGACAGGGCCTAAGAACTATGGCTACACCTTC | CASSLYLTGPKNYGYTF
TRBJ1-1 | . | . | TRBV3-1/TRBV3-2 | TGTGCCAGCAGCCAAGATGTGGGCTCCAGACAGAACACTGAAGCTTTCTTT | CASSQDVGSRQNTEAFF
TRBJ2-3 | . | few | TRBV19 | TGTGCCAGTAGTATGCAACTGGGGAGGGGGGGCCGAGATACGCAGTATTTT | CASSMQLGRGGRDTQYF
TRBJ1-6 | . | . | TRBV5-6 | TGTGCCAGCAACCCTGGGGCCAGGGTTGATTCACCCCTCCACTTT | CASNPGARVDSPLHF
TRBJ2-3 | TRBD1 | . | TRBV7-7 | TGTGCCAGCAGCTCGGGACAGCAAGCTAGCACAGATACGCAGTATTTT | CASSSGQQASTDTQYF
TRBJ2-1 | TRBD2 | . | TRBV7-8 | TGTGCCAGCAGCGGGACTAGCGGGGCCTCCGGCAATGAGCAGTTCTTC | CASSGTSGASGNEQFF
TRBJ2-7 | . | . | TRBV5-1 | TGCGCCAGCAGCTTGGCCCCCAGGACTTCCCGCTCCTACGAGCAGTACTTC | CASSLAPRTSRSYEQYF
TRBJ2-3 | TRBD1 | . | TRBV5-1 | TGCGCCAGCAGCGCCGGACAGGGGACAGATACGCAGTATTTT | CASSAGQGTDTQYF